These T cell receptor beta chains were read from a single sample in a study of blood T cell repertoires in COVID-19. Profiling relied on immunoSEQ multiplex PCR, and the TCRdb table lists in-frame clones only, not all of them. The table shows some 190,000 clones, with about 91% occurring only once. Source material: PBMCs or T cells enriched from blood (not recorded which). Every receptor here comes from a woman in her 40s with acute COVID-19. Each CDR3 is given without its conserved first and last residue. The order of the fields is V gene, CDR3 protein.

v_gene: TRBV2
CDR3aa: ASSEAGVANEKLF

v_gene: TRBV3-1/TRBV3-2
CDR3aa: ASSLRGYEQY

v_gene: TRBV18
CDR3aa: ASSGLAGRTDTQY

v_gene: TRBV30
CDR3aa: AWSAGRGVGTEAF

v_gene: TRBV7-3
CDR3aa: ASSLLSGGDTQY

v_gene: TRBV2
CDR3aa: ASSEALAPTYNEQF

v_gene: TRBV19
CDR3aa: ASSMAGGRTGELF

v_gene: TRBV27
CDR3aa: ASSPTITGRGWNTEAF

v_gene: TRBV5-4
CDR3aa: ASSLVLASGEQF

v_gene: TRBV30
CDR3aa: AWSQGGSYNSPLH

v_gene: TRBV25-1
CDR3aa: ATMGFGSSYEQY

v_gene: TRBV29-1
CDR3aa: SVDGPGVSYGYT

v_gene: TRBV5-3
CDR3aa: ARRSSYEQY

v_gene: TRBV6-6
CDR3aa: ASSTRTGVIYEQY

v_gene: TRBV3-1/TRBV3-2
CDR3aa: ASSQGTGSSNQPQH

v_gene: TRBV18
CDR3aa: ASSPGDSNYGYT

v_gene: TRBV20-1
CDR3aa: SASPRLGGYNEQF

v_gene: TRBV28
CDR3aa: ASSGTGHTEAF

v_gene: TRBV5-8
CDR3aa: ASSLQGARGYT

v_gene: TRBV6-5
CDR3aa: ASSYGGPRTDTQY

v_gene: TRBV4-1
CDR3aa: ASSQVAGAIYEQY

v_gene: TRBV4-1
CDR3aa: ASSQDRDWETQY

v_gene: TRBV11-2
CDR3aa: ASSPTDSSGNTIY

v_gene: TRBV3-1/TRBV3-2
CDR3aa: ASSQVPGGTYEQY

v_gene: TRBV7-9
CDR3aa: ASSYGQAGNYGYT

v_gene: TRBV28
CDR3aa: ASTVGAGPANTEAF

v_gene: TRBV3-1/TRBV3-2
CDR3aa: ASSQDKGGGFPYMNTEAF

v_gene: TRBV12-3/TRBV12-4
CDR3aa: ASGGAGSYEQY

v_gene: TRBV19
CDR3aa: ASSIGRAGGISSYNEQF

v_gene: TRBV5-1
CDR3aa: ASSLDRGNYGYT

v_gene: TRBV5-6
CDR3aa: ASSSGQGSYGYT

v_gene: TRBV11-2
CDR3aa: ASSSAGQGGSPLH

v_gene: TRBV6-5
CDR3aa: ASRAMTGEGYEQY

v_gene: TRBV4-2
CDR3aa: ASSQDQAGVRNEQF

v_gene: TRBV27
CDR3aa: ASSRDRGAGELF

v_gene: TRBV6-2/TRBV6-3
CDR3aa: ASSYLTGTYEQY

v_gene: TRBV28
CDR3aa: ASSFDRGAYGYT

v_gene: TRBV7-9
CDR3aa: ASSSPGEREDDTGELF

v_gene: TRBV27
CDR3aa: ASSQGVGASPLH

v_gene: TRBV9
CDR3aa: ASSVRSAQAPTGELF

v_gene: TRBV7-3
CDR3aa: ASSQGRSGANVLT

v_gene: TRBV2
CDR3aa: ASSEAGTGGAGANVLT

v_gene: TRBV6-5
CDR3aa: ASSRAVGTDTQY

v_gene: TRBV5-4
CDR3aa: ASSFPSGGSYEQY

v_gene: TRBV4-1
CDR3aa: ASSQGSAGDREQY

v_gene: TRBV7-2
CDR3aa: ASSLRGNYGYT

v_gene: TRBV25-1
CDR3aa: ASSEEGSGNTIY

v_gene: TRBV6-2/TRBV6-3
CDR3aa: ASSPRLKGYEQF

v_gene: TRBV6-5
CDR3aa: ASSYSTGNEQF

v_gene: TRBV18
CDR3aa: ASSPRQGTYTEAF

v_gene: TRBV28
CDR3aa: ASSTRGRTYGYT

v_gene: TRBV3-1/TRBV3-2
CDR3aa: ASSLSSQGSHGYT

v_gene: TRBV6-5
CDR3aa: ASRLKSGRGYT

v_gene: TRBV10-1
CDR3aa: ASRGGRKGHNSPLH

v_gene: TRBV5-1
CDR3aa: ASSGLAGGTDTQY

v_gene: TRBV27
CDR3aa: ASSLGTGARQETQY

v_gene: TRBV2
CDR3aa: ASSLSRRDRGTGELF

v_gene: TRBV18
CDR3aa: ASSPVASGGRWNTDTQY

v_gene: TRBV10-1
CDR3aa: ASSESTGAYNEQF

v_gene: TRBV21-1
CDR3aa: ASSLTGGSSPWDEQF